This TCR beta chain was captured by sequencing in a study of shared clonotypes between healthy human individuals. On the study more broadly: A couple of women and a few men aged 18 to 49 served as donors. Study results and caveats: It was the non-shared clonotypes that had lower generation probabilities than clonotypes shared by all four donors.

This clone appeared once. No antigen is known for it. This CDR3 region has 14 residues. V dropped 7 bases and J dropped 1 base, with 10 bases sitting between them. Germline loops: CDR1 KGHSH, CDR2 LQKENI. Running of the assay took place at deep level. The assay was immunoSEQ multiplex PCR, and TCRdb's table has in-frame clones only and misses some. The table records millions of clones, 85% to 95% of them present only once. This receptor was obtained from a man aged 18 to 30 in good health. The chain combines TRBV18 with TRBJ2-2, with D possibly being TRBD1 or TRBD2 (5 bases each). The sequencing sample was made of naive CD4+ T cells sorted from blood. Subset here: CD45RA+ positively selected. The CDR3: CASFGTLNTGELFF. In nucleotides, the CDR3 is TGTGCCAGCTTTGGGACCCTGAACACCGGGGAGCTGTTTTTT.